This T cell receptor beta chain was profiled in a study of T cell repertoires in cytomegalovirus infection. Overall study: Recently identified HLA-C-restricted and well-studied HLA-B-restricted CMV epitopes were used.

TCRdb redid the calling of the reads with MiXCR, one entry per CDR3 protein. This sample has some 500,000 distinct CDR3 sequences, with roughly a third found just once. Germline CDR1 and CDR2: MNHEY and SVGAGI. The CDR3 is made up of 13 amino acids. V was cut by 2 bases and J by 2 bases, with 5 bases left in between. Overall study findings and caveats: CMV-specific TCR beta clonotypes restricted by HLA-C were the ones dominating the ex vivo response.

Note on this clonotype: Its antigen is not known.

The rearrangement joins TRBV6-5 to TRBJ2-3; D is unresolved. The clonotype was recovered from a human donor in good health (CMV status not recorded). Some clones in this sample may be carry-over from other donors' samples. The sample here was cultured PBMCs, taken from culture after CMV antigen stimulation. CDR3 amino acids: CASSYTDTDTQYF. In DNA, the CDR3 is TGTGCCAGCAGTTACACGGACACAGATACGCAGTATTTT.